These 14 T cell receptor beta chains were all obtained from the same sample, sequenced in a study of cytomegalovirus exposure and HLA in healthy donors. PCR was performed using 60 Vbeta and 13 Jbeta primers. Generated by immunoSEQ multiplex PCR, the TCRdb table keeps only in-frame clones and is missing some. The repertoire includes about 120,000 clones, 65% to 80% of them detected once, and about 3% sits in the top ten. Input material: PBMCs. The receptors here all came from a middle-aged woman in good health and CMV-seropositive.

The chain recombines TRBV27 with TRBJ2-2, with 10 bases aligning to TRBD1. Unmatched junction bases numbered 17, after V lost 8 bases and J lost 5 bases. The CDR3 covers 18 residues. The germline V gene encodes CDR1 MNHEY and CDR2 SMNVEV (reference sequence). The CDR3 region is CASGDRGRKARPTGELFF. The CDR3 DNA reads as TGTGCCAGCGGAGACAGGGGGCGCAAAGCTCGACCTACCGGGGAGCTGTTTTTT.

The rearrangement uses TRBV2 and TRBJ1-1, with TRBD1 as a possible D gene (6 bases). V was trimmed by 6 bases and J by 5 bases, leaving 16 bases between them. Germline V gene lookup returns CDR1 SNHLY and CDR2 FYNNEI. CDR3 length: 14 amino acids. This CDR3 is CASRTLQGATEAFF. The CDR3 DNA reads TGTGCCAGCAGAACACTACAGGGAGCGACTGAAGCTTTCTTT.

The genes are TRBV6-1 and TRBJ2-1, with 9 bases matching TRBD2. Germline-derived CDR1 and CDR2 are MNHNS and SASEGT. V gave up 8 bases and J gave up 6 bases; unmatched junction bases: 11. CDR3 length: 15 residues. The CDR3 sequence is CASGRTGLAGNEQFF. The CDR3 coding sequence is TGTGCCAGCGGACGGACGGGACTAGCCGGCAATGAGCAGTTCTTC.

This CDR3 is CASSLGAELFF. In nucleotides, the CDR3 is TGTGCCAGCAGCTTGGGCGCTGAGCTGTTTTTT. The rearrangement joins TRBV5-4 to TRBJ2-2, with D unresolved. Germline lookup yields CDR1 SGHNT and CDR2 YYREEE (reference sequence). CDR3 length equals 11 residues. V lost 0 bases, J lost 11 bases, and 5 bases lay in between. The whole variable domain, filled in from reference TRBV5-4 and TRBJ2-2, reads ETGVTQSPTHLIKTRGQQVTLRCSSQSGHNTVSWYQQALGQGPQFIFQYYREEENGRGNFPPRFSGLQFPNYSSELNVNALELDDSALYLCASSLGAELFFGEGSRLTVL.

V and J are TRBV10-3 and TRBJ2-4, with a weak D call TRBD1 (5 bases). Germline CDR1 is ENHRY and CDR2 is SYGVKD. This CDR3 has 14 amino acids. Trimming cost V 5 bases and J 0 bases, with 8 bases left between them. The CDR3 sequence: CAISPREAKNIQYF. CDR3 coding DNA: TGTGCCATCAGTCCCAGGGAAGCCAAAAACATTCAGTACTTC.

This chain joins TRBV5-1 and TRBJ2-5; TRBD1 agrees at 8 bases. Germline V gives CDR1 SGHRS, CDR2 YFSETQ. This CDR3 region has 15 residues. V dropped 4 bases and J dropped 5; count of bases not matched to a gene: 10. The CDR3 loop is CASSVEARDRETQYF. The CDR3 nucleotides are TGCGCCAGCAGCGTCGAAGCCCGGGACAGGGAGACCCAGTACTTC.

The chain is built from TRBV5-4 and TRBJ2-2; a weak D match, TRBD2 (6 bases). The germline V gene encodes CDR1 SGHNT and CDR2 YYREEE (reference sequence). This CDR3 is 17 amino acids long. V lost 3 bases to trimming and J lost 2 bases, with 17 bases between them. The CDR3: CASSYPGGAANTGELFF. CDR3 nucleotides: TGTGCCAGCAGCTACCCCGGAGGGGCAGCAAACACCGGGGAGCTGTTTTTT.

The chain joins TRBV5-8 to TRBJ1-5; D unresolved. The CDR3 is 14 amino acids. Per germline, CDR1 SGHTS and CDR2 YDEGEE. V dropped 4 bases and J dropped 8 bases, with 16 bases sitting between them. As DNA, the CDR3 is TGTGCCAGCAGCGTTGGACTGGTGGGAGAGCCCCAGCATTTT. It codes for CASSVGLVGEPQHF. The variable domain in full, with the rest retrieved from reference TRBV5-8 and TRBJ1-5, is EAGVTQSPTHLIKTRGQQATLRCSPISGHTSVYWYQQALGLGLQFLLWYDEGEERNRGNFPPRFSGRQFPNYSSELNVNALELEDSALYLCASSVGLVGEPQHFGDGTRLSIL.

V and J are TRBV7-2 and TRBJ2-5; D is perhaps TRBD2 (7 bases). Between the trimmed V and J ends, which lost 9 bases and 9 bases, there was a span of 17 bases. Germline CDR1 SGHTA, CDR2 FQGNSA. This CDR3 has 12 residues. The CDR3 region is CARPSRGGAQYF. As DNA, the CDR3 is TGTGCCAGACCATCAAGGGGGGGGGCCCAGTACTTC. Complete variable domain (other parts from reference TRBV7-2 and TRBJ2-5): GAGVSQSPSNKVTEKGKDVELRCDPISGHTALYWYRQSLGQGLEFLIYFQGNSAPDKSGLPSDRFSAERTGGSVSTLTIQRTQQEDSAVYLCARPSRGGAQYFGPGTRLLVL.

This clone has a handful of counts. The V and J genes are TRBV7-3 and TRBJ2-3, with D maybe TRBD2 (5 bases). The germline V gene has CDR1 SGHTA and CDR2 FQGTGA. CDR3 length: 14 residues. The V end was cut by 3 bases, the J end by 4 bases, with 11 bases between. DNA for the CDR3: TGTGCCAGCAGCTTTGGGCTAGCATCAGATACGCAGTATTTT. Translation gives CASSFGLASDTQYF. The full variable domain, completed using reference TRBV7-3 and TRBJ2-3, is GAGVSQTPSNKVTEKGKYVELRCDPISGHTALYWYRQSLGQGPEFLIYFQGTGAADDSGLPNDRFFAVRPEGSVSTLKIQRTERGDSAVYLCASSFGLASDTQYFGPGTRLTVL.

This rearrangement joins TRBV11-3 to TRBJ2-1, with 8 bases lining up with TRBD2. CDR3 size: 15 residues. V lost 1 base, J lost 8 bases, and 7 bases stayed unmatched. The germline CDR1 and CDR2 sequences are SGHNT and YENEEA. The CDR3 DNA is TGTGCCAGCAGCTTAGCTGCGGGGGGCCTATATGAGCAGTTCTTC. Translation gives CASSLAAGGLYEQFF.

This clone was detected a few times. The chain combines TRBV5-6 with TRBJ1-5, with a possible D match to TRBD1 (5 bases). The V end was cut by 4 bases, the J end by 0 bases, with 14 bases between. CDR3 length: 16 amino acids. Germline CDR1 and CDR2: SGHDT and YYEEEE. The CDR3 reads CASSQGTGNSNQPQHF. The CDR3 region has the DNA TGTGCCAGCAGCCAGGGAACAGGCAATAGCAATCAGCCCCAGCATTTT.

This clone has just a few counts. The chain has TRBV18 and TRBJ2-7; TRBD2 might be the D (6 bases). The V gene lost 3 bases and the J gene lost 1 base, with 7 bases spanning the gap. CDR3 length: 13 amino acids. Germline assignment: CDR1 KGHSH and CDR2 LQKENI. CDR3 in DNA: TGTGCCAGCTCACCGGCGGGATCCTACGAGCAGTACTTC. It yields the protein CASSPAGSYEQYF.

The chain has TRBV7-8 and TRBJ2-7; D may be TRBD1 (8 bases). Germline CDR1 is SGHVS and CDR2 is FQNEAQ. The CDR3 has 13 residues. Deletions cut 1 base from V and 6 bases from J, with 10 bases between. This chain's CDR3 is CASSLDRGGEQYF. The CDR3 region has the DNA TGTGCCAGCAGCTTAGACAGGGGGGGCGAGCAGTACTTC.